The clone carrying this T cell receptor (beta chain) was detected only a few times. The antigen is undetermined. The TCR library protocol attached unique molecular identifiers to the individual cDNA molecules. TCRdb recomputed calls from the 5' RACE reads with MiXCR, one row per CDR3 protein. This sample has 60,000 to 75,000 distinct CDR3 sequences; about 12% occur once, and the top ten carry 5% to 6.5%. The data originate from a study of early T cells in non-severe SARS-CoV-2 infection. About the study: Chains were not paired, and sequencing was done on bulk RNA from unsorted whole blood. Study-wide points: Comparison of clonotypes with VDJdb favored anti-spike CD8 responses while missing private and CD4 specificities.

CDR1 and CDR2 (germline): SQVTM, ANQGSEA. The CDR3 is 13 residues long. Trimming took 3 bases from V and 0 from J, leaving 9 bases between them. The clonotype comes from an adult who was a healthcare worker with PCR-confirmed SARS-CoV-2 infection or an uninfected control (not recorded which). The sequencing sample was made of whole blood. V and J are TRBV29-1 and TRBJ2-7, with D possibly being TRBD1 (6 bases). The chain's CDR3 is CSVDQGNSYEQYF. In DNA, the CDR3 is TGCAGCGTTGATCAGGGGAACTCCTACGAGCAGTACTTC.